One sample yielded the 5 T cell receptor beta chains listed below, sequenced in a study of CD8 T cells in ankylosing spondylitis. TCRdb re-called the 5' RACE reads through MiXCR, storing one row per CDR3 protein. The top ten hold 6% of the sample, which has around 150,000 distinct CDR3 sequences, approximately 32% seen once. Material for sequencing was synovial fluid, either unsorted or a sorted T cell fraction (not recorded which). All receptors come from a male donor with ankylosing spondylitis.

The chain joins TRBV19 to TRBJ2-4; 8 nucleotides line up with TRBD2. In germline, CDR1 is LNHDA, CDR2 SQIVND (reference sequence). The CDR3 totals 15 residues. The ends lost 7 bases at V and 0 bases at J; junction bases unmatched: 5. The CDR3 loop is CASTNGGGAKNIQYF. DNA for the CDR3: TGTGCCAGTACCAACGGGGGGGGAGCCAAAAACATTCAGTACTTC. Filled out from reference TRBV19 and TRBJ2-4, the complete variable domain reads DGGITQSPKYLFRKEGQNVTLSCEQNLNHDAMYWYRQDPGQGLRLIYYSQIVNDFQKGDIAEGYSVSREKKESFPLTVTSAQKNPTAFYLCASTNGGGAKNIQYFGAGTRLSVL.

This clonotype was detected many times. This rearrangement joins TRBV6-1 to TRBJ2-5; TRBD1 matches at 9 bases. The V gene's germline CDR1 is MNHNS and CDR2 SASEGT. V gave up 6 bases and J gave up 4 bases; unmatched junction bases: 6. This CDR3 is 14 amino acids long. CDR3 in amino acids: CASSTGQGRETQYF. CDR3 coding DNA: TGTGCCAGCAGCACGGGACAGGGCAGAGAGACCCAGTACTTC.

The chain links TRBV9 to TRBJ1-1, with D unclear. Germline CDR1 and CDR2: SGDLS and YYNGEE. The CDR3 has 15 residues. V was pared by 0 bases and J by 5 bases, with 14 bases between. The CDR3 region is CASSVGGVVGTEAFF. In DNA, the CDR3 is TGTGCCAGCAGCGTAGGTGGGGTCGTGGGGACTGAAGCTTTCTTT.

J is TRBJ2-3 and V is TRBV4-3, with D perhaps matching TRBD2 (6 bases). The V and J ends lost 0 bases and 2 bases respectively, with 15 bases between them. The V gene's germline CDR1 is LGHNA and CDR2 YSLEER. There are 17 residues in the CDR3. The CDR3 nucleotides read TGCGCCAGCAGCCAAGATCTGGGGGGAGTCTTCACAGATACGCAGTATTTT. Translating it yields CASSQDLGGVFTDTQYF.

The chain employs TRBV14 and TRBJ2-3; D gene ambiguous. The CDR3 is 12 amino acids. CDR1 SGHDN and CDR2 FVKESK come from the germline V gene. V gave up 4 bases and J gave up 6 bases, with 8 bases separating them. Here the CDR3 reads CASSPGVDTQYF. DNA for the CDR3: TGTGCCAGCAGCCCAGGTGTGGATACGCAGTATTTT.